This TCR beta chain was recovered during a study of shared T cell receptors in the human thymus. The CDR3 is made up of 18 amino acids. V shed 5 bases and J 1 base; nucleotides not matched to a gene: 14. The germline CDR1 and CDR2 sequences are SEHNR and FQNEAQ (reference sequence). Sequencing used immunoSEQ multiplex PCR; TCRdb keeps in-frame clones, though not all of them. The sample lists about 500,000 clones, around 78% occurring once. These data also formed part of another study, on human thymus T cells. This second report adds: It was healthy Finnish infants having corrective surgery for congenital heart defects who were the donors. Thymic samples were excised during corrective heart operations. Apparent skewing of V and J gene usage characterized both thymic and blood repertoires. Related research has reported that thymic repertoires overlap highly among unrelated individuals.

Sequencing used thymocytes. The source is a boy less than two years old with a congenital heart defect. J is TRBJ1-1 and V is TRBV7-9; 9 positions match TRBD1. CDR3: CASSRLGQGFGKNTEAFF. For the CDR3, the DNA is TGTGCCAGCAGCCGGTTGGGACAGGGATTTGGGAAGAACACTGAAGCTTTCTTT.